This TCR beta chain was documented in a study of T cell responses to AZD1222 COVID-19 vaccine. Produced via immunoSEQ multiplex PCR; TCRdb's table is partial and in-frame only. The sample records roughly 77,000 clones, around 90% being singletons. Germline-derived CDR1 and CDR2 are SGHAT and FQNNGV. Trimming left V 3 bases short and J 7 bases short, with 16 bases between. The CDR3 loop spans 15 amino acids. This clonotype was sampled from an adult who received the AZD1222 COVID-19 vaccine. Sequences were derived from peripheral blood, sampled 28 days after the second AZD1222 dose. This rearrangement joins TRBV11-2 to TRBJ1-5; D is perhaps TRBD1 (6 bases). The CDR3 loop reads CASSLGWQGWQPQHF. In nucleotides, the CDR3 is TGTGCCAGCAGCTTGGGCTGGCAGGGGTGGCAGCCCCAGCATTTT. Supplemented by reference TRBV11-2 and TRBJ1-5, the full variable domain reads EAGVAQSPRYKIIEKRQSVAFWCNPISGHATLYWYQQILGQGPKLLIQFQNNGVVDDSQLPKDRFSAERLKGVDSTLKIQPAKLEDSAVYLCASSLGWQGWQPQHFGDGTRLSIL.